A single sample is the source of the 6 T cell receptor beta chains below, sequenced in a study of blood T cell repertoires in COVID-19. The table came from immunoSEQ multiplex PCR; TCRdb's copy has only in-frame clones and leaves some out. The sample lists 150,000 or so clones, approximately 86% seen once, with roughly 4% in the top ten. Material for sequencing was PBMCs or T cells enriched from blood (not recorded which). The receptors were sampled from a woman aged 40 to 50 who had been exposed to COVID-19.

V usage is TRBV28 and J usage is TRBJ1-1; the match to TRBD1 covers 10 bases. J lost 7 bases, V lost 6 bases, and 8 bases had no gene match. CDR1 MDHEN and CDR2 SYDVKM come from the germline V gene. This CDR3 has 14 amino acids. The CDR3 DNA sequence: TGTGCCAGCAGCGGGGGGGGACAGGGGTTTGAAGCTTTCTTT. This gives the protein CASSGGGQGFEAFF.

V and J are TRBV6-5 and TRBJ2-7; 13 nucleotides align to TRBD2. V was clipped by 4 bases and J by 4 bases; unmatched bases: 7. The CDR3 totals 16 residues. CDR1 and CDR2 (germline): MNHEY, SVGAGI. The CDR3 spells CASSFLTSGRGYEQYF. The DNA for the CDR3 is TGTGCCAGCAGTTTCCTAACTAGCGGGAGGGGATACGAGCAGTACTTC.

This chain joins TRBV6-2 or TRBV6-3 and TRBJ2-7; D may be TRBD2 (5 bases). Trimming left V 5 bases short and J 2 bases short, with 10 bases between. The germline V gene encodes CDR1 MNHEY and CDR2 SVGEGT. This CDR3 comprises 13 residues. CDR3 bases: TGTGCCAGCAGTAGCGACTACGCCTACGAGCAGTACTTC. Its protein product is CASSSDYAYEQYF.

The chain carries TRBV5-1 and TRBJ2-2, with D possibly matching TRBD1 (5 bases). The length of the CDR3 is 15 residues. CDR1 is SGHRS, CDR2 YFSETQ, per germline. Trimming cost V 2 bases and J 3 bases, with 11 bases left between them. This CDR3 reads CASSFPRVDTGELFF. CDR3 in DNA: TGCGCCAGCAGCTTCCCCAGGGTAGACACCGGGGAGCTGTTTTTT.

The CDR3 DNA is TGTGCCAGCTCACCACCGGGCAGCTTCTATGGCTACACCTTC. The encoded protein is CASSPPGSFYGYTF. The V gene is TRBV18, the J gene TRBJ1-2; D call uncertain. The ends were cut back, 0 bases at V and 4 bases at J, with 9 bases in the middle. Germline-derived CDR1 and CDR2 are KGHSH and LQKENI. The CDR3 extends over 14 amino acids.

The V gene is TRBV6-2 or TRBV6-3, the J gene TRBJ2-1; 7 nucleotides align to TRBD2. CDR1 and CDR2 from the germline V gene are MNHEY and SVGEGT. Trimming removed 0 bases from V and 1 base from J; junction bases left unmatched: 6. The CDR3 is made up of 17 amino acids. Written as DNA, the CDR3 is TGTGCCAGCAGTTACTCCGCACTAGCGCTTTCCTACAATGAGCAGTTCTTC. Protein: CASSYSALALSYNEQFF.